This T cell receptor (beta chain) was profiled in a study of PD-L1 blockade in urothelial cancer. Overall study: The patients' atezolizumab therapy, 1,200 mg intravenously every 3 weeks, started in the mid-2010s. Median blood clonality was roughly 0.072, with 82,636 unique TCRs. Study-wide results and caveats: Tumor-linked clones in blood grew more by 3 weeks in durable-benefit patients.

Time point specified: pretreatment peripheral blood. Patients' urothelial carcinoma was locally advanced or metastatic. Only in-frame clones appear in the TCRdb table, and some are missing; sequencing was by immunoSEQ multiplex PCR. The table lists about 38,000 clones, over 80% of them singletons. J lost 4 bases, V lost 4 bases, and 7 bases had no gene match. The CDR3 is 16 amino acids. Germline V gives CDR1 SGHAT, CDR2 FQNNGV. Regarding this clone: Its specificity is unknown.

The TCR comes from a man older than 75 with urothelial cancer. The chain employs TRBV11-2 and TRBJ1-3, with 10 bases fitting TRBD1. This specimen consisted of PBMCs, obtained around atezolizumab (anti-PD-L1) treatment. CDR3 nucleotides: TGTGCCAGCAGCTCCACCGGGACAGGGGTGGGAAACACCATATATTTT. The encoded protein is CASSSTGTGVGNTIYF.